This is a list of T cell receptor beta chains from one sample in a study of cytomegalovirus exposure and HLA in healthy donors. Repertoires were generated with immunoSEQ multiplex PCR, while TCRdb's copy carries only in-frame clones and drops some. The sample holds 160,000 or so clones, about 80% seen once. The sample taken for sequencing was PBMCs. The receptors come from a man aged 25-40 years in good health and CMV-seronegative. The CDR3 runs from the conserved cysteine through the conserved F or W. The order of the fields is D gene, J gene, V gene, clone size, CDR3 protein, CDR3 DNA. The D gene is left open where the match is weak. Clone size, where shown, is once, few, many, or a class for clones that have expanded.

- TRBJ2-1 TRBV6-4 - CASSDSDSGEQFF TGTGCCAGCAGTGACTCGGATAGCGGCGAGCAGTTCTTC
- TRBJ2-1 TRBV28 - CASSLTLSSYNEQFF TGTGCCAGCAGTTTAACGTTGAGCTCCTACAATGAGCAGTTCTTC
TRBD1 TRBJ1-1 TRBV7-2 - CASRWDRAGGTEAFF TGTGCCAGCAGGTGGGACAGGGCGGGGGGCACTGAAGCTTTCTTT
- TRBJ1-1 TRBV6-5 - CASSYRRGGGNTEAFF TGTGCCAGCAGTTACAGGAGGGGAGGGGGGAACACTGAAGCTTTCTTT
TRBD2 TRBJ2-7 TRBV5-1 - CASSILAEESSYEQYF TGCGCCAGCAGCATACTAGCGGAGGAAAGCTCCTACGAGCAGTACTTC
- TRBJ2-3 TRBV11-2 once CASSLVPGDTQYF TGTGCCAGCAGCTTAGTCCCAGGAGATACGCAGTATTTT
TRBD1 TRBJ1-1 TRBV19 - CASRIPGQGAVEAFF TGTGCCAGTAGGATACCGGGACAGGGGGCTGTTGAAGCTTTCTTT
TRBD2 TRBJ2-5 TRBV19 - CASSPLAGRQETQYF TGTGCCAGTAGTCCCCTAGCGGGGCGCCAAGAGACCCAGTACTTC
TRBD1 TRBJ2-7 TRBV7-2 - CASSQGGNYPYEQYF TGTGCCAGCAGCCAAGGGGGCAACTACCCCTACGAGCAGTACTTC
- TRBJ2-7 TRBV28 - CASSWGEYEQYF TGTGCCAGCAGTTGGGGGGAATACGAGCAGTACTTC
- TRBJ2-2 TRBV28 - CATTDSPRTTGELFF TGTGCCACTACGGACAGTCCTAGAACAACCGGGGAGCTGTTTTTT
TRBD1 TRBJ2-5 TRBV15 - CATRLDRGETQYF TGTGCCACCAGACTAGACAGGGGAGAGACCCAGTACTTC
- TRBJ1-2 TRBV28 - CASSSTAFYGYTF TGTGCCAGCAGTTCGACAGCGTTCTATGGCTACACCTTC
TRBD2 TRBJ2-5 TRBV6-5 - CASRDGGETQYF TGTGCCAGCAGGGACGGGGGGGAGACCCAGTACTTC
TRBD1 TRBJ1-6 TRBV10-3 - CAISSGTGNSPLHF TGTGCCATCAGTTCCGGGACAGGCAATTCACCCCTCCACTTT
TRBD1 TRBJ2-7 TRBV5-1 - CASSTGQGATDEQYF TGCGCCAGCAGCACCGGACAGGGGGCGACCGACGAGCAGTACTTC
TRBD2 TRBJ2-1 TRBV5-1 - CASRRVPSGSYEQFF TGCGCCAGCAGGAGAGTACCTAGCGGGAGCTATGAGCAGTTCTTC
TRBD1 TRBJ2-7 TRBV7-4 - CASSLVRTLRDRGPKEQYF TGTGCCAGCAGCTTAGTCCGAACTCTTCGGGACAGGGGGCCCAAAGAGCAGTACTTC
TRBD1 TRBJ2-7 TRBV10-3 - CAITSGQGPYEQYF TGTGCCATCACATCGGGACAGGGCCCTTACGAGCAGTACTTC
- TRBJ1-3 TRBV11-2 - CASSLQPQPVSGNTIYF TGTGCCAGCAGCTTACAACCACAGCCTGTCTCTGGAAACACCATATATTTT
TRBD1 TRBJ2-1 TRBV6-5 - CASIHRSDRVNEQFF TGTGCCAGCATTCACCGCTCGGACAGGGTAAATGAGCAGTTCTTC
TRBD1 TRBJ2-7 TRBV27 - CASSLTSGTATYEQYF TGTGCCAGCAGTTTAACCTCCGGGACAGCTACCTACGAGCAGTACTTC
TRBD1 TRBJ2-2 TRBV5-1 - CASSFLNTTGAFFSGELFF TGCGCCAGCAGCTTTCTCAATACTACAGGGGCCTTTTTCTCCGGGGAGCTGTTTTTT
- TRBJ1-2 TRBV5-4 - CASSSRTANYGYTF TGTGCCAGCAGCTCGAGGACAGCAAACTATGGCTACACCTTC
- TRBJ2-5 TRBV2 - CASSAAPETQYF TGTGCCAGCAGTGCCGCGCCAGAGACCCAGTACTTC
TRBD1 TRBJ2-7 TRBV9 once CASSLGGTGYREQYF TGTGCCAGCAGCCTAGGGGGGACAGGGTATCGCGAGCAGTACTTC
- TRBJ1-5 TRBV6-1 - CASSGQFFSNQPQHF TGTGCCAGCAGCGGACAGTTCTTTAGCAATCAGCCCCAGCATTTT
- TRBJ1-5 TRBV28 - CASSLGQGWQPQHF TGTGCCAGCAGTTTAGGGCAGGGCTGGCAGCCCCAGCATTTT
TRBD1 TRBJ1-4 TRBV7-8 - CASSLGTGTVNEKLFF TGTGCCAGCAGCTTAGGGACCGGGACAGTCAATGAAAAACTGTTTTTT
TRBD1 TRBJ1-2 TRBV6-1 - CASSEAAGQGYGYTF TGTGCCAGCAGTGAAGCGGCGGGACAGGGATATGGCTACACCTTC
- TRBJ1-5 TRBV6-6 - CAISRGNQPQHF TGTGCCATCTCCCGGGGGAATCAGCCCCAGCATTTT
TRBD1 TRBJ1-2 TRBV5-5 - CASSLYTGAGYTF TGTGCCAGCAGCTTGTATACAGGGGCTGGCTACACCTTC
TRBD1 TRBJ2-5 TRBV18 - CASSPGTGRGTQYF TGTGCCAGCTCACCCGGGACAGGGCGAGGGACCCAGTACTTC
TRBD1 TRBJ1-6 TRBV6-1 once CASSEGTGPNSPLHF TGTGCCAGCAGTGAGGGGACAGGGCCCAATTCACCCCTCCACTTT
- TRBJ2-2 TRBV15 - CATSREQGTGELFF TGTGCCACCAGCAGAGAACAGGGCACCGGGGAGCTGTTTTTT
TRBD1 TRBJ2-2 TRBV29-1 - CSVERDRRTGELFF TGCAGCGTTGAACGGGACAGGAGAACCGGGGAGCTGTTTTTT
- TRBJ2-7 TRBV5-1 - CASSQTGTYEQYF TGCGCCAGCAGTCAGACAGGTACCTACGAGCAGTACTTC
- TRBJ1-4 TRBV9 few CASSVSGEKLFF TGTGCCAGCAGCGTATCGGGGGAAAAACTGTTTTTT
- TRBJ2-3 TRBV6-4 once CASSEEGFGTDTQYF TGTGCCAGCAGTGAAGAGGGTTTTGGCACAGATACGCAGTATTTT
- TRBJ2-1 TRBV7-9 - CASSIDNEQFF TGTGCCAGCAGCATCGACAATGAGCAGTTCTTC
TRBD2 TRBJ2-5 TRBV30 - CAWSIGTSGETQYF TGTGCCTGGAGTATCGGTACTAGCGGAGAGACCCAGTACTTC
TRBD1 TRBJ2-1 TRBV5-4 - CATRQGATYEQFF TGTGCCACGCGACAGGGGGCGACTTATGAGCAGTTCTTC
- TRBJ1-1 TRBV5-1 - CASSLVETVSPAGWAEAFF TGCGCCAGCAGCTTGGTGGAGACAGTTAGCCCTGCCGGGTGGGCTGAAGCTTTCTTT
TRBD2 TRBJ2-4 TRBV5-1 few CASREAGGPTNIQYF TGCGCCAGCAGGGAAGCGGGAGGGCCTACTAACATTCAGTACTTC
TRBD1 TRBJ2-3 TRBV5-6 - CASSLSGQGVDTQYF TGTGCCAGCAGCTTGTCAGGACAGGGCGTAGATACGCAGTATTTT
TRBD1 TRBJ1-2 TRBV9 once CASSTRTGRNYGYTF TGTGCCAGCAGCACCCGGACAGGGAGGAACTATGGCTACACCTTC
- TRBJ1-1 TRBV6-6 - CASRGTGNTEAFF TGTGCCAGTCGGGGTACTGGGAACACTGAAGCTTTCTTT
TRBD2 TRBJ2-7 TRBV5-1 - CASSTGLAGVVYEQYF TGCGCCAGCAGCACGGGACTAGCGGGAGTGGTCTACGAGCAGTACTTC
TRBD1 TRBJ1-5 TRBV30 few CAWRGGTGGVFSNQPQHF TGTGCCTGGAGGGGAGGGACAGGGGGCGTTTTTAGCAATCAGCCCCAGCATTTT
- TRBJ2-5 TRBV6-1 - CASSDILARYQETQYF TGTGCCAGCAGTGATATATTAGCGCGGTACCAAGAGACCCAGTACTTC
- TRBJ2-3 TRBV19 - CASSTSKTPRADTQYF TGTGCCAGTAGTACCTCTAAAACACCGAGGGCAGATACGCAGTATTTT
- TRBJ2-7 TRBV30 - CAWTLSGSYEQYF TGTGCCTGGACCCTATCGGGTTCCTACGAGCAGTACTTC
- TRBJ2-3 TRBV6-5 - CASSMRSSGDTQYF TGTGCCAGCAGTATGAGATCGAGCGGAGATACGCAGTATTTT
TRBD1 TRBJ1-5 TRBV19 - CASSLTGEGQPQHF TGTGCCAGTAGCCTAACAGGGGAAGGGCAGCCCCAGCATTTT
- TRBJ2-3 TRBV10-1 - CASRLVVDTQYF TGCGCCAGCAGACTAGTCGTAGATACGCAGTATTTT
- TRBJ1-5 TRBV7-2 - CASSYGSSTGSQHF TGTGCCAGCAGCTACGGGAGCTCTACCGGGTCCCAGCATTTT
TRBD2 TRBJ2-7 TRBV7-2 - CASSLEVGGSSYEQYF TGTGCCAGCAGCTTGGAGGTCGGGGGGTCGTCCTACGAGCAGTACTTC
TRBD2 TRBJ2-3 TRBV27 - CASSLSSLLAGGTDTQYF TGTGCCAGCAGTTTATCGAGTCTACTAGCGGGGGGCACAGATACGCAGTATTTT
TRBD2 TRBJ2-5 TRBV5-5 few CASSARWASGGAGGETQYF TGTGCCAGCAGCGCGCGGTGGGCTAGCGGGGGGGCTGGTGGGGAGACCCAGTACTTC